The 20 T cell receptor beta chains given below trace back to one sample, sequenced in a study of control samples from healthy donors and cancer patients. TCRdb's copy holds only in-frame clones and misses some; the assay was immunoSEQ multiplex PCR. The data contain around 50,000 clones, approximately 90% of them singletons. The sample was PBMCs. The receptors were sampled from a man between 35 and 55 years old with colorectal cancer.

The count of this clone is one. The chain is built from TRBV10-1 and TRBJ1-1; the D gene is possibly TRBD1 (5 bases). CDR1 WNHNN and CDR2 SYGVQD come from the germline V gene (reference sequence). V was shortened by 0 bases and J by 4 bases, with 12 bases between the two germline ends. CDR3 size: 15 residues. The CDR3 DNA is TGCGCCAGCAGTGAGTCCGGACAAACGGGCACTGAAGCTTTCTTT. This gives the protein CASSESGQTGTEAFF.

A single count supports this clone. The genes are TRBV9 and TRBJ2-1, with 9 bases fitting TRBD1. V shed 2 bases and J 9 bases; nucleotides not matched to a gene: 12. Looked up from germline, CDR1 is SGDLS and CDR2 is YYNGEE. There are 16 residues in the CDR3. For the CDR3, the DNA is TGTGCCAGCAGCGTCAGACGGGACAGGGATTTGACTGAGCAGTTCTTC. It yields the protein CASSVRRDRDLTEQFF.

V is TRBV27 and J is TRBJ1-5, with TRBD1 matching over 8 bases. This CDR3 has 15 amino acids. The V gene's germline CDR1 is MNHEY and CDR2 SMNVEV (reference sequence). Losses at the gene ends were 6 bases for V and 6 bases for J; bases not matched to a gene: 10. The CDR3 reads CASRSGGGMGQPQHF. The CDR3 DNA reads TGTGCCAGCAGATCAGGGGGCGGGATGGGTCAGCCCCAGCATTTT.

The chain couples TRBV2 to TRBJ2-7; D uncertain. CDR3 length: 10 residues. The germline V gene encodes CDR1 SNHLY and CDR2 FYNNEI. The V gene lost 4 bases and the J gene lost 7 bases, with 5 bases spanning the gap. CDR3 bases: TGTGCCAGCAGTGGAAGGGAGCAGTACTTC. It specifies CASSGREQYF.

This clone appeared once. The CDR3 protein is CASSYSRGGRNTEAFF. CDR3 nucleotide sequence: TGTGCCAGCAGTTACTCTAGGGGAGGGAGAAACACTGAAGCTTTCTTT. The J gene is TRBJ1-1, the V gene TRBV6-5, with a possible D match to TRBD1 (5 bases). This CDR3 has 16 residues. In germline, CDR1 is MNHEY, CDR2 SVGAGI. V was cut by 0 bases and J by 2 bases, with 13 bases left in between.

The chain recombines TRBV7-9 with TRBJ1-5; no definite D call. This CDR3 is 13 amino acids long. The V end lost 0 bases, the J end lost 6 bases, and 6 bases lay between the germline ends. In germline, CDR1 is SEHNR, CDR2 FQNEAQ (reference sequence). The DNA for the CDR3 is TGTGCCAGCAGCTTAGCGCTGGGTCAGCCCCAGCATTTT. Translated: CASSLALGQPQHF.

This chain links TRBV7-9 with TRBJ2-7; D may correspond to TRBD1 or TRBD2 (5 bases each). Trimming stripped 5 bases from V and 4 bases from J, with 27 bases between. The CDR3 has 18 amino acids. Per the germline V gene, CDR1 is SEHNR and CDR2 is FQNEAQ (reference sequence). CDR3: CASSPERARGRETYEQYF. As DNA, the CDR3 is TGTGCCAGCAGCCCGGAGCGTGCGAGGGGCAGGGAGACTTACGAGCAGTACTTC.

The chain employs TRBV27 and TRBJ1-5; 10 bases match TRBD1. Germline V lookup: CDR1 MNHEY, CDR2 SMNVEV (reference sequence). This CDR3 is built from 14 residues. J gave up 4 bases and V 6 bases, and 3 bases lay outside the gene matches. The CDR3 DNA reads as TGTGCCAGCAGCCGGGACAGGGGTAATCAGCCCCAGCATTTT. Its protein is CASSRDRGNQPQHF.

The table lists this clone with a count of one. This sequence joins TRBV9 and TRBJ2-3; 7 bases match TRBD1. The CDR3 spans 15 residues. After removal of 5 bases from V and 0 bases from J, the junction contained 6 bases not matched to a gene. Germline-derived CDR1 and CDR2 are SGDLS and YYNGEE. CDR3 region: CASRPGTASTDTQYF. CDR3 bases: TGTGCCAGCAGACCCGGGACAGCTAGCACAGATACGCAGTATTTT.

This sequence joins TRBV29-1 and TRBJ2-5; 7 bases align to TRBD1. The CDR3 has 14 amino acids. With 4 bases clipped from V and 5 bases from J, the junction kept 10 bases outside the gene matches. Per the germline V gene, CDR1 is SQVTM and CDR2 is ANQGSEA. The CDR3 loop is CSVVYRDRYETQYF. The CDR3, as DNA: TGCAGCGTTGTTTACCGGGACAGATACGAGACCCAGTACTTC.

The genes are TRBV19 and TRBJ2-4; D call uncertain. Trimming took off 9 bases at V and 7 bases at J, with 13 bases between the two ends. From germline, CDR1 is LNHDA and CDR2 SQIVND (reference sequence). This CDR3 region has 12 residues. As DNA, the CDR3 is TGTGCCAGCCAGAACAGCCAGAACATTCAGTACTTC. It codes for CASQNSQNIQYF.

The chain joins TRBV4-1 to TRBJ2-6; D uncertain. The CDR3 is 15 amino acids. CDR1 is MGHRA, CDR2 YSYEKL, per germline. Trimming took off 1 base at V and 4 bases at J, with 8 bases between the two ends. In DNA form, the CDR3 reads TGCGCCAGCAGCCAAGTGGGGTCCGGGGCCAACGTCCTGACTTTC. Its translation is CASSQVGSGANVLTF.

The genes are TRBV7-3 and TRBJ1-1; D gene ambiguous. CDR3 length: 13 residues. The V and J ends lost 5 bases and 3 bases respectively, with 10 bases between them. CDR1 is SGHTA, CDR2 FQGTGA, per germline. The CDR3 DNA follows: TGTGCCAGCAGCGCGGGAACCTACACTGAAGCTTTCTTT. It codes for CASSAGTYTEAFF. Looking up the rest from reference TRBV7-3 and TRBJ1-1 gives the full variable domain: GAGVSQTPSNKVTEKGKYVELRCDPISGHTALYWYRQSLGQGPEFLIYFQGTGAADDSGLPNDRFFAVRPEGSVSTLKIQRTERGDSAVYLCASSAGTYTEAFFGQGTRLTVV.

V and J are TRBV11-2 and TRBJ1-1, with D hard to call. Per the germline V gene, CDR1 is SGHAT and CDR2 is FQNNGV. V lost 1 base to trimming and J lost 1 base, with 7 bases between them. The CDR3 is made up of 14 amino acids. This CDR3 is CASSLVGSNTEAFF. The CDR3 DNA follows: TGTGCCAGCAGCTTAGTTGGGTCGAACACTGAAGCTTTCTTT. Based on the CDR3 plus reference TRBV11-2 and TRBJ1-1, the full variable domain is EAGVAQSPRYKIIEKRQSVAFWCNPISGHATLYWYQQILGQGPKLLIQFQNNGVVDDSQLPKDRFSAERLKGVDSTLKIQPAKLEDSAVYLCASSLVGSNTEAFFGQGTRLTVV.

The CDR3 nucleotides are TGTGCCAGCAGCCCAAACAGCGGGGGCTCCTACAATGAGCAGTTCTTC. This codes for CASSPNSGGSYNEQFF. The V call is TRBV28, the J call TRBJ2-1; 8 bases are shared with TRBD2. CDR3 size: 16 residues. The germline gives CDR1 MDHEN, CDR2 SYDVKM. V gave up 6 bases and J gave up 0 bases; unmatched junction bases: 7.

The CDR3 DNA is TGCGCCAGCAGGGATGGACAGGGTAAGGAGGTGTGCACCTTC. Amino acid sequence: CASRDGQGKEVCTF. The rearrangement uses TRBV10-1 and TRBJ1-2; 8 positions agree with TRBD1. Trimming at V came to 6 bases and at J to 13 bases, leaving 16 bases not matched to a gene. Germline V CDR1 and CDR2: WNHNN, SYGVQD (reference sequence). This CDR3 spans 14 amino acids.

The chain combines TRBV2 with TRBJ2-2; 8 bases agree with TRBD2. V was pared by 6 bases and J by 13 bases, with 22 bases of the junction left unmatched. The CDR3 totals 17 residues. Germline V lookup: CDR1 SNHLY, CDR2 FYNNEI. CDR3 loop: CASSAPRGQRGTRRLFF. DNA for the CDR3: TGTGCCAGCAGCGCGCCACGGGGCCAGCGGGGGACTCGGAGGCTGTTTTTT.

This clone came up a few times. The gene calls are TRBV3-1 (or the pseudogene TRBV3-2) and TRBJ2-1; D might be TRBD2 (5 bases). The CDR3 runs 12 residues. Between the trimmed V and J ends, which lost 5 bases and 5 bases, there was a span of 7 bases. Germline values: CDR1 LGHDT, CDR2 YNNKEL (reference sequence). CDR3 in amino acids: CASSGADNEQFF. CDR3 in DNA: TGTGCCAGCAGCGGAGCGGACAATGAGCAGTTCTTC.

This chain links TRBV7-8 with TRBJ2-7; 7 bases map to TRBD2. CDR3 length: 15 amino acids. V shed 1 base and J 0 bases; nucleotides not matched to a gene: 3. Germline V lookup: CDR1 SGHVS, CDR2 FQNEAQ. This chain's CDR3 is CASSLGAGSSYEQYF. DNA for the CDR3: TGTGCCAGCAGCTTAGGAGCGGGGAGCTCCTACGAGCAGTACTTC.

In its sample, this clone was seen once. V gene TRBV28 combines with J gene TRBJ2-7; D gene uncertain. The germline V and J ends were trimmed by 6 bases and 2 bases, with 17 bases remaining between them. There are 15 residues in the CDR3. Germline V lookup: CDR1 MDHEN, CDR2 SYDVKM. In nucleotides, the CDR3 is TGTGCCAGCAGCCGGGTCCTCGGATCAACCTACGAGCAGTACTTC. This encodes CASSRVLGSTYEQYF.